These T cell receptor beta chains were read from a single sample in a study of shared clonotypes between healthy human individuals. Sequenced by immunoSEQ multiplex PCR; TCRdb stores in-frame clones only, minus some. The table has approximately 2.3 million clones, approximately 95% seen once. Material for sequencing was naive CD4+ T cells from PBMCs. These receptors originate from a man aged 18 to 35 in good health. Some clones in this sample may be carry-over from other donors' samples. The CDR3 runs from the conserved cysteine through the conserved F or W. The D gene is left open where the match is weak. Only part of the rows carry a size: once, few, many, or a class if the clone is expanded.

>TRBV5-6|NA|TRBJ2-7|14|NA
CASSSTRRDYEQYF
TGTGCCAGCAGCTCGACCCGAAGAGACTACGAGCAGTACTTC
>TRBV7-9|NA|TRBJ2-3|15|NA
CATGLGAGHTDTQYF
TGTGCCACCGGTCTTGGGGCAGGGCACACAGATACGCAGTATTTT
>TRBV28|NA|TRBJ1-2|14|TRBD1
CASSLRTGPYGYTF
TGTGCCAGCAGTTTAAGGACAGGGCCCTATGGCTACACCTTC
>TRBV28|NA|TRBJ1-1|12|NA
CATLGRGTEAFF
TGTGCCACCCTAGGGAGAGGCACTGAAGCTTTCTTT
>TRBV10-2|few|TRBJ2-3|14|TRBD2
CASEVGGGTDTQYF
TGCGCCAGCGAGGTGGGAGGGGGCACAGATACGCAGTATTTT
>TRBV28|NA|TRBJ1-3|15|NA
CASSLGQTPGNTIYF
TGTGCCAGCAGTTTAGGCCAGACCCCTGGAAACACCATATATTTT
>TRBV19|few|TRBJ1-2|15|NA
CASSRYQGSYYGYTF
TGTGCCAGTAGTAGGTATCAGGGAAGTTACTATGGCTACACCTTC
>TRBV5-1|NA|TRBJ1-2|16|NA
CASSLVADPDLYGYTF
TGCGCCAGCAGCTTGGTGGCGGACCCTGATCTCTATGGCTACACCTTC
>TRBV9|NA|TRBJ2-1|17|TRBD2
CASSLRTSGAKYNEQFF
TGTGCCAGCAGCCTAAGGACTAGCGGAGCTAAATACAATGAGCAGTTCTTC
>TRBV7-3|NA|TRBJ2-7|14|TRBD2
CASSQGTSESEQYF
TGTGCCAGCAGCCAAGGGACTAGTGAATCCGAGCAGTACTTC
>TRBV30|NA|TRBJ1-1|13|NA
CAWSANENTEAFF
TGTGCCTGGAGTGCTAACGAAAACACTGAAGCTTTCTTT
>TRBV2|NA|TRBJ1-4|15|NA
CASSSQTRGGEKLFF
TGTGCCAGCAGTTCGCAAACGAGGGGTGGTGAAAAACTGTTTTTT
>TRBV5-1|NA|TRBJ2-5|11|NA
CASSLLETQYF
TGCGCCAGCAGCTTGTTGGAGACCCAGTACTTC
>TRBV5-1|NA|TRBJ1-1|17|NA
CASSLAGSGTGYTEAFF
TGCGCCAGCAGCTTGGCCGGCTCCGGGACTGGGTATACTGAAGCTTTCTTT
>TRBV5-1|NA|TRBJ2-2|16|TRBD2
CASLNLAGGRTGELFF
TGCGCCAGCCTTAACCTAGCGGGAGGACGAACCGGGGAGCTGTTTTTT
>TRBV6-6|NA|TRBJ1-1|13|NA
CASSYSRGSPAFF
TGTGCCAGCAGTTACTCGCGCGGGTCCCCAGCTTTCTTT
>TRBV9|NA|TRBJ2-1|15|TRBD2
CASSPGGAAGNEQFF
TGTGCCAGCAGCCCGGGGGGGGCCGCGGGCAATGAGCAGTTCTTC
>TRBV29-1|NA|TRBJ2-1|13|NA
CSGWTQIGNEQFF
TGCAGCGGCTGGACGCAGATCGGCAATGAGCAGTTCTTC
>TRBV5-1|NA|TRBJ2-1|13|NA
CASSTLPTNEQFF
TGCGCCAGCAGCACCCTGCCTACAAATGAGCAGTTCTTC
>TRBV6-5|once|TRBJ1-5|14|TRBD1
CASSSGGAGQPQHF
TGTGCCAGCAGTTCAGGGGGCGCCGGCCAGCCCCAGCATTTT
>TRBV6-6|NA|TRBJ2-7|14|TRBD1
CASSPSRTGNEQYF
TGTGCCAGCTCACCGTCCCGGACAGGGAACGAGCAGTACTTC
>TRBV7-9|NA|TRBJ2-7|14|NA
CASSSPEGVYEQYF
TGTGCCAGCAGCTCCCCGGAGGGGGTCTACGAGCAGTACTTC
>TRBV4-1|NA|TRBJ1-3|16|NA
CASSPGQRTSGNTIYF
TGCGCCAGCAGCCCTGGACAGCGCACCTCTGGAAACACCATATATTTT
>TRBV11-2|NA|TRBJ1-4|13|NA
CASRSWGSEKLFF
TGTGCCAGCAGGTCTTGGGGGAGTGAAAAACTGTTTTTT
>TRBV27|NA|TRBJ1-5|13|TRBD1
CASSRQGYQPQHF
TGTGCCAGCAGCCGACAGGGATATCAGCCCCAGCATTTT
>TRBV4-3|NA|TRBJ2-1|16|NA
CASSQEHRKGYNEQFF
TGCGCCAGCAGCCAAGAACACCGAAAGGGGTACAATGAGCAGTTCTTC
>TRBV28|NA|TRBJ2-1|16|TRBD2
CASSVIGASGRNEQFF
TGTGCCAGCAGTGTGATAGGGGCTAGCGGGAGGAATGAGCAGTTCTTC
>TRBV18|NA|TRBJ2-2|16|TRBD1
CASSPWTGGITGELFF
TGTGCCAGCTCACCTTGGACAGGGGGAATCACCGGGGAGCTGTTTTTT
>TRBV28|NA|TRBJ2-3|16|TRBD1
CASGFPGTGDTDTQYF
TGTGCCAGCGGTTTCCCCGGGACAGGGGACACAGATACGCAGTATTTT
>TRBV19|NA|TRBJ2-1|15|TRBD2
CASSPGLAGGGEQFF
TGTGCCAGTAGTCCGGGACTAGCGGGAGGGGGGGAGCAGTTCTTC
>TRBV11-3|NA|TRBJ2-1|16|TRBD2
CASSLALAGGYNEQFF
TGTGCCAGCAGCTTAGCTTTGGCGGGAGGCTACAATGAGCAGTTCTTC
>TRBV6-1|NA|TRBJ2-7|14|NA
CASRSRDKSYEQYF
TGTGCCAGCAGAAGCAGGGACAAGTCCTACGAGCAGTACTTC
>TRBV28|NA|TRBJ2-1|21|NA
CASSLTSGASKGALIMNEQFF
TGTGCCAGCAGTCTAACGAGCGGGGCTTCCAAGGGGGCCCTTATTATGAATGAGCAGTTCTTC
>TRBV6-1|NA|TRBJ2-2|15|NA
CASSVRQTGTGELFF
TGTGCCAGCAGTGTTAGACAGACTGGCACCGGGGAGCTGTTTTTT
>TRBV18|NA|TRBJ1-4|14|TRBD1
CASSDRGSNEKLFF
TGTGCCAGCTCCGACAGGGGGTCTAATGAAAAACTGTTTTTT
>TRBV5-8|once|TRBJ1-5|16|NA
CASSLVVGTGNQPQHF
TGTGCCAGCAGCTTAGTCGTTGGGACGGGAAATCAGCCCCAGCATTTT
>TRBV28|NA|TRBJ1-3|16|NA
CASTVRRRVSGNTIYF
TGTGCCAGCACGGTTCGGCGGAGGGTCTCTGGAAACACCATATATTTT
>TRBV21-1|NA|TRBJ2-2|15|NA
CASSKSSGNTGELFF
TGTGCCAGCAGCAAATCTAGCGGGAACACCGGGGAGCTGTTTTTT
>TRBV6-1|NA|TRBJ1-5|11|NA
CASRGWQPQHF
TGTGCCAGCAGAGGTTGGCAGCCCCAGCATTTT
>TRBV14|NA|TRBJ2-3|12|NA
CASSPDPYTQYF
TGTGCCAGCAGCCCGGACCCCTATACGCAGTATTTT
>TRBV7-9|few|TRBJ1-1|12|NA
CASSRDTTEAFF
TGTGCCAGCAGCCGGGACACCACAGAAGCTTTCTTT
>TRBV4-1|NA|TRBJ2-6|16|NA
CASSQVTASGANVLTF
TGCGCCAGCAGCCAAGTCACAGCCTCTGGGGCCAACGTCCTGACTTTC
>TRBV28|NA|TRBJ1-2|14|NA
CASSLFPSNYGYTF
TGTGCCAGCAGTTTATTCCCTTCTAACTATGGCTACACCTTC
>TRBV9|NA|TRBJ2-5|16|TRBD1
CASSRAGTGVQETQYF
TGTGCCAGCAGCCGGGCCGGGACAGGGGTTCAAGAGACCCAGTACTTC
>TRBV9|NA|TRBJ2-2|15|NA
CASSVRDGNTGELFF
TGTGCCAGCAGCGTAAGGGATGGTAACACCGGGGAGCTGTTTTTT
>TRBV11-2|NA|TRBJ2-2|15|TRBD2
CASSPTSGATGELFF
TGTGCCAGCAGCCCGACTAGCGGGGCCACCGGGGAGCTGTTTTTT
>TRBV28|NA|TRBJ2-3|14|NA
CASRTDPRTDTQYF
TGTGCCAGCAGGACGGACCCCCGCACAGATACGCAGTATTTT
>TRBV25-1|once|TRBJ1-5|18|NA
CASSESPLVAGPYQPQHF
TGTGCCAGCAGTGAATCTCCCCTTGTCGCGGGGCCTTATCAGCCCCAGCATTTT
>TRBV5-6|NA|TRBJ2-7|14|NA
CASSLMGQAYEQYF
TGTGCCAGCAGCTTGATGGGACAAGCCTACGAGCAGTACTTC
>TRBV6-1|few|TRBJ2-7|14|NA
CASSEVLGFYEQYF
TGTGCCAGCAGTGAAGTACTGGGGTTTTACGAGCAGTACTTC
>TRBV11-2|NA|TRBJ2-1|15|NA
CASSFEGVTYNEQFF
TGTGCCAGCAGCTTTGAGGGAGTCACCTACAATGAGCAGTTCTTC
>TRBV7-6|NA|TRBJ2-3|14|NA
CASSPQIELDTQYF
TGTGCCAGCAGCCCGCAGATAGAGTTGGATACGCAGTATTTT
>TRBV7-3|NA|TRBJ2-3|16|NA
CASSLTSVVPPDTQYF
TGTGCCAGCAGCTTAACTAGCGTCGTCCCTCCGGATACGCAGTATTTT
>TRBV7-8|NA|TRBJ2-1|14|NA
CASSSTPGTNEQFF
TGTGCCAGCAGCTCTACACCCGGGACCAATGAGCAGTTCTTC